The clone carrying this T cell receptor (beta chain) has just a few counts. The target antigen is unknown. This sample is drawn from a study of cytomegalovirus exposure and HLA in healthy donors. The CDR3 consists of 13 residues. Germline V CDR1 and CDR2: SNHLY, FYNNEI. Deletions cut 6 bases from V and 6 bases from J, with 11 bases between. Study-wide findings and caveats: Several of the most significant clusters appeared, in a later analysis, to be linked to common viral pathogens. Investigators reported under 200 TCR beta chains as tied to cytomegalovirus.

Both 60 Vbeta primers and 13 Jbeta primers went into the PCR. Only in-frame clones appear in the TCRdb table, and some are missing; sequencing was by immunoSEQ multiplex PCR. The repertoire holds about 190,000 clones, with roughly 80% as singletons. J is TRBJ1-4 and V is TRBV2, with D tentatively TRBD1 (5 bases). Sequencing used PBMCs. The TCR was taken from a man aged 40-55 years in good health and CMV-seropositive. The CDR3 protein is CASRDGGDEKLFF. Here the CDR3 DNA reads TGTGCCAGCAGGGATGGGGGGGATGAAAAACTGTTTTTT. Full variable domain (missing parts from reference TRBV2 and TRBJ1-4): EPEVTQTPSHQVTQMGQEVILRCVPISNHLYFYWYRQILGQKVEFLVSFYNNEISEKSEIFDDQFSVERPDGSNFTLKIRSTKLEDSAMYFCASRDGGDEKLFFGSGTQLSVL.